This TCR beta chain was profiled in a study of PD-1 blockade in classical Hodgkin lymphoma. Note on this clone: The antigen remains undetermined.

Generated by immunoSEQ multiplex PCR, the TCRdb table keeps only in-frame clones and is missing some. The sample shows about 24,000 clones, around four fifths of them seen only once. V gave up 6 bases and J gave up 3 bases, with 14 bases separating them. CDR3 size: 14 residues. Germline loops: CDR1 MGHDK, CDR2 SYGVNS. Study-level findings and limits: It was among complete responders that baseline diversity resembled that of newly diagnosed patients. By C4D1 there was a significant rise in CD4+ TCR diversity but not in CD8+ TCR diversity. Reported findings placed baseline TCR diversity lower in newly diagnosed patients (compared with healthy donors). Differences between repertoires have undefined causes, possibly disease activity or prior therapy.

The time point here: cycle 4 day 1 (C4D1), after five to seven weeks of nivolumab. Relapse after autologous stem cell transplantation occurred in every patient, and brentuximab vedotin exposure varied. The chain links TRBV25-1 to TRBJ2-5; D is undetermined. The receptor comes from a human donor with classical Hodgkin lymphoma. This specimen was peripheral blood mononuclear cells (PBMCs), taken before the fourth cycle of nivolumab. CDR3 bases: TGTGCCAGCAGGTTTCCGGGTTTAGAAGAGACCCAGTACTTC. Translation: CASRFPGLEETQYF.